This passage covers 3 T cell receptor beta chains from one sample sequenced in a study of CD8+ T cells in alopecia areata. Investigators isolated RNA and reverse transcribed it into cDNA to act as the sequencing template. This table comes from immunoSEQ multiplex PCR, and its TCRdb copy is limited to in-frame clones, with some not included. The sample holds hundreds of thousands of clones, roughly 63% seen once. Specified treatment: oral pan-JAK inhibitor, 5-10 mg twice daily. Material: CD4+ T cells sorted from blood, obtained at week 52, from a patient treated with tofacitinib. The source of these receptors is a human donor with alopecia areata.

The gene calls are TRBV2 and TRBJ1-4, with D possibly TRBD1 on 5 matching bases. Germline CDR1 and CDR2: SNHLY and FYNNEI. This CDR3 has 14 residues. Trimming took 6 bases from V and 0 from J, leaving 8 bases between them. The CDR3 nucleotides are TGTGCCAGCAGGACGACAGCAACTAATGAAAAACTGTTTTTT. Translated: CASRTTATNEKLFF.

The chain has TRBV7-2 and TRBJ1-1; the D is unclear. This CDR3 is built from 15 residues. Trimming took off 0 bases at V and 1 base at J, with 9 bases between the two ends. Germline V CDR1 and CDR2: SGHTA, FQGNSA. CDR3 residues: CASSLAAGRNTEAFF. The CDR3 DNA sequence: TGTGCCAGCAGCTTAGCGGCAGGAAGGAACACTGAAGCTTTCTTT. The full variable domain, in which reference TRBV7-2 and TRBJ1-1 provide the parts outside the CDR3, is GAGVSQSPSNKVTEKGKDVELRCDPISGHTALYWYRQSLGQGLEFLIYFQGNSAPDKSGLPSDRFSAERTGGSVSTLTIQRTQQEDSAVYLCASSLAAGRNTEAFFGQGTRLTVV.

The rearrangement links TRBV7-7 to TRBJ2-3; possible D gene TRBD1, 6 bases. The germline V gene encodes CDR1 SSHAT and CDR2 FNYEAQ (reference sequence). This CDR3 comprises 13 residues. The CDR3 sequence: CASSTGSTDTQYF. DNA of the CDR3: TGTGCTAGCTCGACAGGAAGCACAGATACGCAGTATTTT.